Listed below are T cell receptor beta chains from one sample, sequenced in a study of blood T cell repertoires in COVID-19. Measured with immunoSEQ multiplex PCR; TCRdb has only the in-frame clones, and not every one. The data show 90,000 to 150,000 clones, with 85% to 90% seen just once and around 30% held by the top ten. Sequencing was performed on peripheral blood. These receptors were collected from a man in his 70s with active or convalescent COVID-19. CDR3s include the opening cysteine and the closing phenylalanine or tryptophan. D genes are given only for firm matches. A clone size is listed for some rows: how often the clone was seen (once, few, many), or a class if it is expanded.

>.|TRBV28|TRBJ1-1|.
CASRPPPVNTEAFF
TGTGCCAGCAGGCCACCTCCGGTGAACACTGAAGCTTTCTTT
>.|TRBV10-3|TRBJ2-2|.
CAISEPRGGGELFF
TGTGCCATCAGTGAGCCCAGGGGTGGCGGGGAGCTGTTTTTT
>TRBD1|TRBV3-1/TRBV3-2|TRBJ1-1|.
CASSGTGTGGSEAFF
TGTGCCAGCAGCGGGACCGGGACAGGGGGCTCTGAAGCTTTCTTT
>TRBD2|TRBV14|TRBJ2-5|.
CASSQALKGAGGGAETQYF
TGTGCCAGCAGCCAAGCTCTCAAAGGGGCGGGAGGCGGAGCAGAGACCCAGTACTTC
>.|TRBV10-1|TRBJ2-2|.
CASSERDGELFF
TGCGCCAGCAGTGAGCGGGACGGGGAGCTGTTTTTT
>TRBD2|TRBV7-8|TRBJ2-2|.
CASSLAPTSVPGELFF
TGTGCCAGCAGCTTAGCCCCAACTAGCGTCCCCGGGGAGCTGTTTTTT
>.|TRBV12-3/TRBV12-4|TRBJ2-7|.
CASSLGQVIEQYF
TGTGCCAGCAGTTTGGGGCAGGTAATCGAGCAGTACTTC
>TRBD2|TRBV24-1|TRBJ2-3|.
CATSPRLAGVQPTDTQYF
TGTGCCACCAGCCCCCGACTAGCGGGAGTTCAACCCACAGATACGCAGTATTTT
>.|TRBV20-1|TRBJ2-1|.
CSASKTANNEQFF
TGCAGTGCTAGTAAGACTGCCAACAATGAGCAGTTCTTC
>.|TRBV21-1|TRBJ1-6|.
CASTPSGQVNSPLHF
TGTGCCAGCACCCCATCGGGACAGGTTAATTCACCCCTCCACTTT
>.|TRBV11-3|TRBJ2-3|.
CASSRLDDTQYF
TGTGCCAGCAGCCGACTGGATGATACGCAGTATTTT
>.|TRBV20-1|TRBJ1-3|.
CSASYGNTIYF
TGCAGTGCTAGTTATGGAAACACCATATATTTT
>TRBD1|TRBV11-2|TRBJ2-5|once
CASSFGTVEETQYF
TGTGCCAGCAGTTTCGGGACAGTGGAAGAGACCCAGTACTTC
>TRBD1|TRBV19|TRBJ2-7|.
CASSPQTGGSYEQYF
TGTGCCAGTAGTCCGCAGACAGGGGGCTCCTACGAGCAGTACTTC
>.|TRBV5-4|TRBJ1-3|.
CASSLAAGAGNTIYF
TGTGCCAGCAGCTTGGCGGCAGGGGCTGGAAACACCATATATTTT
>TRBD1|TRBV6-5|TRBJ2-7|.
CASSYSNPGGPYEQYF
TGTGCCAGCAGTTACTCGAACCCAGGGGGCCCCTACGAGCAGTACTTC
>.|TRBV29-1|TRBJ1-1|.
CSVEVQMNTEAFF
TGCAGCGTTGAAGTCCAGATGAACACTGAAGCTTTCTTT
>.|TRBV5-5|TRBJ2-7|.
CASSLVAGANYEQYF
TGTGCCAGCAGCTTGGTGGCAGGGGCAAACTACGAGCAGTACTTC
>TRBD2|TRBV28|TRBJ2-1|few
CASSSPAGPSYNEQFF
TGTGCCAGCAGCTCCCCAGCGGGACCCTCCTACAATGAGCAGTTCTTC
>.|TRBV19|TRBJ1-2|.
CASSIGRGYTF
TGTGCCAGTAGTATCGGGAGAGGCTACACCTTC
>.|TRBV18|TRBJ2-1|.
CASSPPSDEQFF
TGTGCCAGCTCACCACCCTCGGATGAGCAGTTCTTC
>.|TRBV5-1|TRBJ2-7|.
CASSLAKTSSYEQYF
TGCGCCAGCAGCTTGGCCAAGACTTCTTCCTACGAGCAGTACTTC
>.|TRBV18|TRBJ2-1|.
CASSPPGGSYNEQFF
TGTGCCAGCTCACCTCCCGGGGGCTCCTACAATGAGCAGTTCTTC